The T cell receptor beta chain described here comes from a study of cytomegalovirus exposure and HLA in healthy donors. Study-wide points: In all likelihood, a cluster of highly shared sequence variants was a sequencing artifact. An analysis done earlier found most TCR beta V segments productive about 87% or about 30% of the time.

PCR involved 60 Vbeta and 13 Jbeta primers. Using immunoSEQ multiplex PCR, the repertoire was profiled, and TCRdb retains in-frame clones only, with some absent. This sample has 150,000 to 200,000 clones, with 72% found just once. The CDR3 contains 15 residues. The V gene's germline CDR1 is MGHRA and CDR2 YSYEKL. Trimming pared 0 bases from V and 8 bases from J, leaving 16 bases between. Regarding donors, all were healthy bone marrow donors. With regard to this clone: Antigen specificity is unknown.

The chain combines TRBV4-1 with TRBJ1-2; D is unresolved. This TCR was sampled from a human donor in good health. The sequenced sample was PBMCs. CDR3 in amino acids: CASSQDRVTGLGYTF. CDR3 in DNA: TGCGCCAGCAGCCAAGATCGGGTGACCGGATTAGGCTACACCTTC.